These 16 T cell receptor beta chains were all obtained from the same sample, sequenced in a study of cytomegalovirus exposure and HLA in healthy donors. PCR involved 60 Vbeta and 13 Jbeta primers. Generated by immunoSEQ multiplex PCR, the TCRdb table keeps only in-frame clones and is missing some. The table has roughly 150,000 clones, over 60% seen once. The material sequenced was PBMCs. The origin of the receptors is a man between 40 and 49 years old in good health and CMV-seronegative.

The chain couples TRBV10-3 to TRBJ2-1; no clear D gene. Germline assignment: CDR1 ENHRY and CDR2 SYGVKD. V was trimmed by 0 bases and J by 12 bases, leaving 12 bases between them. The CDR3 contains 13 residues. The CDR3 region has the DNA TGTGCCATCAGTGAGTCGATCCTTGTAGTGCAGTTCTTC. It codes for CAISESILVVQFF.

This clone was seen just once. The chain is built from TRBV6-1 and TRBJ2-3; D might be TRBD2 (6 bases). V shed 5 bases and J shed 1 base, with 13 bases lying between them. The CDR3 consists of 15 residues. Germline CDR1 reads MNHNS; CDR2 reads SASEGT. CDR3 in amino acids: CASSSGTVGTDTQYF. The CDR3 coding sequence is TGTGCCAGCAGTTCAGGGACTGTCGGCACAGATACGCAGTATTTT.

V and J are TRBV30 and TRBJ2-7; no clear D gene. This CDR3 is built from 15 residues. Trimming left V 0 bases short and J 5 bases short, with 17 bases between. CDR1 is GTSNPN, CDR2 SVGIG, per germline (reference sequence). The DNA for the CDR3 is TGTGCCTGGAGTGTTTCGGATCCGACTTTCGACGAGCAGTACTTC. Translating gives CAWSVSDPTFDEQYF.

The J gene is TRBJ2-1, the V gene TRBV29-1; TRBD2 might be the D (7 bases). Germline V gene lookup returns CDR1 SQVTM and CDR2 ANQGSEA. This CDR3 region has 16 residues. Trimming left V 6 bases short and J 6 bases short, with 24 bases between. CDR3 sequence: CSVGTLATLKGNEQFF. In DNA form, the CDR3 reads TGCAGCGTGGGGACACTAGCGACCCTGAAGGGCAATGAGCAGTTCTTC.

This clone appeared a few times. The genes are TRBV7-2 and TRBJ2-7; TRBD2 aligns across 9 bases. Losses at the gene ends were 0 bases for V and 2 bases for J; bases not matched to a gene: 5. In germline, CDR1 is SGHTA, CDR2 FQGNSA. CDR3 size: 16 residues. In DNA, the CDR3 is TGTGCCAGCAGCTTAGCCCTCCTAGCGGGGCCCTACGAGCAGTACTTC. It translates to CASSLALLAGPYEQYF.

The chain employs TRBV25-1 and TRBJ1-2; the D gene is possibly TRBD1 (6 bases). The length of the CDR3 is 16 residues. Germline V gene lookup returns CDR1 MGHDK and CDR2 SYGVNS. Trimming stripped 9 bases from V and 4 bases from J, with 24 bases between. Written as DNA, the CDR3 is TGTGCCAGTAATGGCCGCGGGAGACAGGAAAGCTATGGCTACACCTTC. Amino acid sequence: CASNGRGRQESYGYTF.

A few counts support this clone. V is TRBV5-1 and J is TRBJ2-1; 8 positions match TRBD1. This CDR3 has 13 amino acids. The V gene's germline CDR1 is SGHRS and CDR2 YFSETQ. Trimming removed 0 bases from V and 14 bases from J; junction bases left unmatched: 7. CDR3 sequence: CASSLAVGQGKFF. The CDR3 DNA follows: TGCGCCAGCAGCTTGGCCGTAGGACAGGGCAAGTTCTTC. Full variable domain (missing parts from reference TRBV5-1 and TRBJ2-1): KAGVTQTPRYLIKTRGQQVTLSCSPISGHRSVSWYQQTPGQGLQFLFEYFSETQRNKGNFPGRFSGRQFSNSRSEMNVSTLELGDSALYLCASSLAVGQGKFFGPGTRLTVL.

V usage is TRBV9 and J usage is TRBJ2-1, with 7 positions matching TRBD2. Germline-derived CDR1 and CDR2 are SGDLS and YYNGEE. The J segment lost 5 bases and the V segment lost 1 base, leaving 6 bases of the junction unmatched. The CDR3 extends over 15 amino acids. The CDR3 protein is CASSVSAGRHNEQFF. The CDR3 DNA reads as TGTGCCAGCAGCGTATCAGCGGGGCGCCACAATGAGCAGTTCTTC.

The V and J genes are TRBV7-8 and TRBJ2-7, with D possibly being TRBD1 (7 bases). This CDR3 comprises 14 residues. Germline V lookup: CDR1 SGHVS, CDR2 FQNEAQ. The germline V and J ends were trimmed by 3 bases and 3 bases, with 12 bases remaining between them. CDR3: CASSFTGEVYEQYF. As DNA, the CDR3 is TGTGCCAGCAGCTTTACAGGGGAGGTCTACGAGCAGTACTTC.

V usage is TRBV4-3 and J usage is TRBJ2-2; the match to TRBD2 covers 9 bases. Germline loops: CDR1 LGHNA, CDR2 YSLEER. The V and J ends lost 0 bases and 6 bases, in that order; junction bases with no gene match: 20. The CDR3 has 21 amino acids. The CDR3 DNA is TGCGCCAGCAGCCAAGAAGTTTGGTCAAGTCTAGCGGGAAATTTGGCCGGGGAGCTGTTTTTT. Residues: CASSQEVWSSLAGNLAGELFF.

The J gene is TRBJ1-5, the V gene TRBV11-3; D unresolved. CDR1 and CDR2 (germline): SGHNT, YENEEA. The CDR3 runs to 16 residues. The V end was cut by 2 bases, the J end by 3 bases, with 14 bases between. This CDR3 is CASSLSLEQFNQPQHF. CDR3 coding DNA: TGTGCCAGCAGCTTAAGTCTCGAACAGTTCAATCAGCCCCAGCATTTT.

The chain employs TRBV6-1 and TRBJ1-5, with D hard to call. V shed 7 bases and J shed 5 bases, with 18 bases lying between them. This CDR3 is 15 amino acids long. Germline-derived CDR1 and CDR2 are MNHNS and SASEGT. This CDR3 is CASTRKVPEDQPQHF. The CDR3 DNA follows: TGTGCCAGCACCAGAAAGGTTCCTGAGGATCAGCCCCAGCATTTT.

This clone came up once. The rearrangement joins TRBV9 to TRBJ1-3; weak D call: TRBD1 (5 bases). Germline V gives CDR1 SGDLS, CDR2 YYNGEE. V lost 0 bases to trimming and J lost 4 bases, with 14 bases between them. This CDR3 spans 16 amino acids. Written as DNA, the CDR3 is TGTGCCAGCAGCGTAGGGTCTTGGGGCAGCGGAAACACCATATATTTT. Protein sequence: CASSVGSWGSGNTIYF.

The genes are TRBV5-1 and TRBJ1-2, with 9 bases identical to TRBD1. The V gene end was trimmed by 0 bases and the J gene end by 2 bases; junction bases not matched to a gene: 8. The CDR3 length is 17 residues. CDR1 and CDR2 from the germline V gene are SGHRS and YFSETQ. The CDR3 reads CASSLAPGQGPNYGYTF. DNA of the CDR3: TGCGCCAGCAGCTTGGCTCCCGGACAGGGGCCAAACTATGGCTACACCTTC.

V and J are TRBV5-4 and TRBJ2-7, with 7 bases lining up with TRBD1. The V segment lost 3 bases and the J segment 2 bases; nucleotides outside the gene matches: 8. CDR1 and CDR2 from the germline V gene are SGHNT and YYREEE (reference sequence). The CDR3 consists of 15 residues. The DNA of the CDR3 is TGTGCCAGCAGCTACGGTGGGGACAGAGCCTACGAGCAGTACTTC. It yields the protein CASSYGGDRAYEQYF.

The CDR3 protein is CASSIVAGAYNEQFF. As DNA, the CDR3 is TGTGCCAGTAGTATAGTCGCAGGGGCGTACAATGAGCAGTTCTTC. This chain uses TRBV19 with TRBJ2-1, with a weak D call TRBD1 (6 bases). In germline, CDR1 is LNHDA, CDR2 SQIVND (reference sequence). Deletions cut 1 base from V and 4 bases from J, with 11 bases between. This CDR3 has 15 amino acids.